One sample yielded the 32 T cell receptor beta chains listed below, sequenced in a study of shared clonotypes between healthy human individuals. Here immunoSEQ multiplex PCR was the method, and the copy in TCRdb shows in-frame clones only, minus some. The sample includes about 560,000 clones, roughly 72% of them seen just once. The sample was PBMCs. Every receptor here comes from a middle-aged woman in good health. Some clones in this sample may be carry-over from other donors' samples.

The chain joins TRBV6-6 to TRBJ2-1, with 10 nucleotides matching TRBD2. The CDR3 sequence is 15 residues long. V gave up 5 bases and J gave up 5 bases; unmatched junction bases: 6. Germline CDR1 and CDR2: MNHNY and SVGAGI (reference sequence). Here the CDR3 DNA reads TGTGCCAGCAGTGCTGGGACTAGCGCTAACAATGAGCAGTTCTTC. It translates to CASSAGTSANNEQFF.

The chain carries TRBV5-6 and TRBJ1-1, with TRBD1 identical over 7 bases. The CDR3 runs to 14 residues. After removal of 2 bases from V and 5 bases from J, the junction contained 6 bases not matched to a gene. Germline CDR1 is SGHDT and CDR2 is YYEEEE. CDR3 DNA: TGTGCCAGCAGCTTACGTGACAGGGCTACTGAAGCTTTCTTT. This encodes CASSLRDRATEAFF.

A single count supports this clone. The gene calls are TRBV6-5 and TRBJ2-1; D not resolved. Germline V gene lookup returns CDR1 MNHEY and CDR2 SVGAGI. With 2 bases removed from V and 7 bases from J, the gap between germline ends came to 18 bases. This CDR3 has 16 amino acids. CDR3 sequence (DNA): TGTGCCAGCAGTTACCGTCGGGCGCCGAGTGGAAATGAGCAGTTCTTC. Translating it yields CASSYRRAPSGNEQFF.

The sample holds one count of this clone. V is TRBV9 and J is TRBJ1-1; D gene unclear. Trimming pared 3 bases from V and 10 bases from J, leaving 10 bases between. The germline V gene encodes CDR1 SGDLS and CDR2 YYNGEE. The CDR3 is 11 residues long. The CDR3 DNA reads as TGTGCCAGCAGCGGACATTTCGGAGCTTTCTTT. Translating it yields CASSGHFGAFF.

The chain joins TRBV6-5 to TRBJ2-7, with 12 bases lining up with TRBD2. CDR1 is MNHEY, CDR2 SVGAGI, per germline. Trimming removed 2 bases from V and 2 bases from J; junction bases left unmatched: 4. The CDR3 runs to 16 residues. The CDR3, as DNA: TGTGCCAGCAGTTACCGGACTAGCGGGGCGGCCTACGAGCAGTACTTC. This encodes CASSYRTSGAAYEQYF.

About this clone itself: Distinct nucleotide sequences in the sample also encode this CDR3. This sequence joins TRBV5-1 and TRBJ1-4; D is undetermined. Germline values: CDR1 SGHRS, CDR2 YFSETQ. Trimming left V 0 bases short and J 0 bases short, with 6 bases between. This CDR3 spans 15 amino acids. The CDR3 DNA reads TGCGCCAGCAGCTTGGCCGCAGCAACTAATGAAAAACTGTTTTTT. It translates to CASSLAAATNEKLFF.

V is TRBV4-1 and J is TRBJ2-3; D gene ambiguous. CDR3 length: 15 amino acids. Germline CDR1 reads MGHRA; CDR2 reads YSYEKL. Trimming stripped 4 bases from V and 7 bases from J, with 18 bases between. CDR3 region: CASSRRLESINTQYF. In DNA, the CDR3 is TGCGCCAGCAGCCGTCGACTGGAATCCATAAATACGCAGTATTTT.

Only one count was recorded for this clone. The J gene is TRBJ2-3, the V gene TRBV5-1, with 10 bases that match TRBD1. Trimming removed 1 base from V and 4 bases from J; junction bases left unmatched: 6. Per the germline V gene, CDR1 is SGHRS and CDR2 is YFSETQ. This CDR3 region has 16 residues. CDR3 bases: TGCGCCAGCAGCTTGAACCCCGGGACAGGGGCAGATACGCAGTATTTT. This translates into CASSLNPGTGADTQYF.

This clone showed up just a few times. The rearrangement uses TRBV18 and TRBJ1-4; D not resolved. V was trimmed by 3 bases and J by 4 bases, leaving 9 bases between them. CDR3 length equals 14 residues. The germline CDR1 and CDR2 sequences are KGHSH and LQKENI. This CDR3 reads CASSPQNLNEKLFF. CDR3 coding DNA: TGTGCCAGCTCACCGCAGAATCTTAATGAAAAACTGTTTTTT.

V usage is TRBV28 and J usage is TRBJ2-7; 13 bases align to TRBD2. Per germline, CDR1 MDHEN and CDR2 SYDVKM. The CDR3 has 14 amino acids. The V and J ends lost 5 bases and 2 bases, in that order; junction bases with no gene match: 0. The DNA of the CDR3 is TGTGCCAGCAGTGGGACTAGCGGGGCCTACGAGCAGTACTTC. This translates into CASSGTSGAYEQYF.

The rearrangement links TRBV28 to TRBJ2-7; a weak D match, TRBD1 (5 bases). Deletions cut 7 bases from V and 5 bases from J, with 9 bases between. This CDR3 is built from 11 residues. The germline CDR1 and CDR2 sequences are MDHEN and SYDVKM. CDR3 nucleotide sequence: TGTGCCAGCACAGGGTACGACGAGCAGTACTTC. Translation: CASTGYDEQYF.

The chain carries TRBV4-3 and TRBJ2-1; 7 nucleotides align to TRBD2. CDR3 length: 17 residues. Per the germline V gene, CDR1 is LGHNA and CDR2 is YSLEER. J gave up 5 bases and V 1 base, and 11 bases lay outside the gene matches. The CDR3 DNA reads TGCGCCAGCAGCCAAGGGTTGGGCGGGAGCTTGCACAATGAGCAGTTCTTC. Its translation is CASSQGLGGSLHNEQFF.

J is TRBJ1-5 and V is TRBV21-1; TRBD1, the table's D call, lacks a check against the DNA. TRBV21-1 is given as a pseudogene. The CDR3 length is 21 residues. CDR3 nucleotides: TGTGCCAGCAGCGACCGAGGATTAGACAGTCTGGTTTGCGAAGAGGATCAGCCCCAGCATTTT. Its protein product is CASSDRGLDSLVCEEDQPQHF.

The V gene is TRBV7-9, the J gene TRBJ1-2, with D possibly matching TRBD1 (6 bases). V gave up 3 bases and J gave up 6 bases, with 11 bases separating them. The CDR3 extends over 13 amino acids. CDR1 and CDR2 (germline): SEHNR, FQNEAQ (reference sequence). CDR3 coding DNA: TGTGCCAGCAGCTTGAACAGGGAGAATGGCTACACCTTC. Residues: CASSLNRENGYTF.

The chain is built from TRBV28 and TRBJ2-5, with D possibly TRBD2 on 6 matching bases. Trimming took 5 bases from V and 1 from J, leaving 32 bases between them. Germline V lookup: CDR1 MDHEN, CDR2 SYDVKM. The CDR3 runs 21 residues. CDR3 residues: CASSPYRRRGPESILQETQYF. CDR3 in DNA: TGTGCCAGCAGTCCCTACAGGAGGCGGGGACCGGAGAGTATCCTCCAAGAGACCCAGTACTTC. The full variable domain, completed using reference TRBV28 and TRBJ2-5, is DVKVTQSSRYLVKRTGEKVFLECVQDMDHENMFWYRQDPGLGLRLIYFSYDVKMKEKGDIPEGYSVSREKKERFSLILESASTNQTSMYLCASSPYRRRGPESILQETQYFGPGTRLLVL.

V gene TRBV29-1 combines with J gene TRBJ1-2; TRBD1 might be the D (5 bases). CDR1 is SQVTM, CDR2 ANQGSEA, per germline. The CDR3 is made up of 14 amino acids. V was pared by 4 bases and J by 2 bases, with 14 bases between. In DNA form, the CDR3 reads TGCAGCGTTGCGGGGGTCAGAACAAACTATGGCTACACCTTC. Protein sequence: CSVAGVRTNYGYTF.

This chain connects TRBV7-3 to TRBJ2-3; D ambiguous. Germline-derived CDR1 and CDR2 are SGHTA and FQGTGA. Trimming stripped 5 bases from V and 4 bases from J, with 16 bases between. The CDR3 loop spans 15 amino acids. CDR3 nucleotide sequence: TGTGCCAGCAGCCCGACAATAGCTGGCGCAGATACGCAGTATTTT. It yields the protein CASSPTIAGADTQYF.

The rearrangement joins TRBV28 to TRBJ2-7; unclear D gene. V shed 5 bases and J shed 0 bases, with 8 bases lying between them. This CDR3 comprises 13 residues. Germline V gene lookup returns CDR1 MDHEN and CDR2 SYDVKM. CDR3 nucleotide sequence: TGTGCCAGCAGTAGACTCGACTCCTACGAGCAGTACTTC. Translating it yields CASSRLDSYEQYF.

The V call is TRBV28, the J call TRBJ1-4; 11 bases fit TRBD1. The CDR3 sequence is 17 residues long. V lost 5 bases and J lost 8; bases outside the gene matches: 13. Looked up from germline, CDR1 is MDHEN and CDR2 is SYDVKM. CDR3 coding DNA: TGTGCCAGCAGTCTAGCTGGACAGGGGGCGCTTGGCGAAAAACTGTTTTTT. Translating gives CASSLAGQGALGEKLFF.

The genes are TRBV25-1 and TRBJ2-1; 9 nucleotides agree with TRBD1. J was trimmed by 5 bases and V by 3 bases; bases with no gene match: 8. Germline V CDR1 and CDR2: MGHDK, SYGVNS. The length of the CDR3 is 16 residues. The CDR3, as DNA: TGTGCCAGCAGTGACCCAGGACAGGGGTCCCACAATGAGCAGTTCTTC. This codes for CASSDPGQGSHNEQFF. The full variable domain, in which reference TRBV25-1 and TRBJ2-1 provide the parts outside the CDR3, is EADIYQTPRYLVIGTGKKITLECSQTMGHDKMYWYQQDPGMELHLIHYSYGVNSTEKGDLSSESTVSRIRTEHFPLTLESARPSHTSQYLCASSDPGQGSHNEQFFGPGTRLTVL.

The rearrangement joins TRBV6-5 to TRBJ2-7; D not certain. This CDR3 contains 14 residues. CDR1 is MNHEY and CDR2 is SVGAGI in the germline V gene. V lost 6 bases to trimming and J lost 0 bases, with 12 bases between them. CDR3 amino acids: CASSPAGTSYEQYF. Written as DNA, the CDR3 is TGTGCCAGCAGCCCGGCAGGAACCTCCTACGAGCAGTACTTC.

This rearrangement joins TRBV5-1 to TRBJ1-4; D is undetermined. CDR1 and CDR2 from the germline V gene are SGHRS and YFSETQ. Trimming took 4 bases from V and 4 from J, leaving 5 bases between them. This CDR3 contains 12 residues. The CDR3 DNA follows: TGCGCCAGCAGCGCCGATAATGAAAAACTGTTTTTT. Its protein product is CASSADNEKLFF.

V and J are TRBV5-1 and TRBJ2-7; 13 nucleotides line up with TRBD2. The trim removed 7 bases at V and 6 bases at J, leaving 10 bases unmatched. The CDR3 is 15 residues long. The V gene's germline CDR1 is SGHRS and CDR2 YFSETQ. CDR3 loop: CASYGTSGMLSEQYF. CDR3 DNA sequence: TGCGCCAGCTACGGGACTAGCGGGATGTTGAGCGAGCAGTACTTC.

This chain links TRBV6-1 with TRBJ2-7; D is possibly TRBD2 (8 bases). Germline-derived CDR1 and CDR2 are MNHNS and SASEGT. This CDR3 contains 15 residues. V dropped 3 bases and J dropped 0 bases, with 12 bases sitting between them. CDR3 DNA: TGTGCCAGCAGTGAGCGGGGGGACAGCTCCTACGAGCAGTACTTC. Amino acids: CASSERGDSSYEQYF.

V usage is TRBV28 and J usage is TRBJ2-7; perhaps TRBD2 as D (6 bases). Germline CDR1 and CDR2: MDHEN and SYDVKM. Deletions cut 5 bases from V and 2 bases from J, with 19 bases between. This CDR3 region has 16 residues. Written as DNA, the CDR3 is TGTGCCAGCAGTCGCCCATCGGGACTGCCCACCTACGAGCAGTACTTC. It codes for CASSRPSGLPTYEQYF.

This clone was detected only a few times. The chain combines TRBV20-1 with TRBJ1-1; 7 nucleotides match TRBD1. V shed 2 bases and J 8 bases; nucleotides not matched to a gene: 2. Germline V CDR1 and CDR2: DFQATT, SNEGSKA (reference sequence). This CDR3 region has 11 residues. The CDR3 coding sequence is TGCAGTGCTAGACCAGGGGGAGAAGCTTTCTTT. Its protein product is CSARPGGEAFF.

CDR3 in amino acids: CASSQGTQGGYEQYF. CDR3 nucleotide sequence: TGCGCCAGCAGCCAAGGTACACAGGGGGGCTACGAGCAGTACTTC. The chain combines TRBV4-1 with TRBJ2-7, with 8 bases matching TRBD1. The CDR3 is 15 amino acids. V lost 1 base, J lost 3 bases, and 5 bases stayed unmatched. Per the germline V gene, CDR1 is MGHRA and CDR2 is YSYEKL.

The J gene is TRBJ2-1, the V gene TRBV2; D ambiguous. V was shortened by 8 bases and J by 5 bases, with 13 bases between the two germline ends. The CDR3 has 13 residues. Germline lookup yields CDR1 SNHLY and CDR2 FYNNEI. CDR3 sequence reads: CASEKERNNEQFF. Here the CDR3 DNA reads TGTGCCAGCGAGAAGGAGCGTAACAATGAGCAGTTCTTC.

This rearrangement joins TRBV7-8 to TRBJ2-7; 10 bases line up with TRBD1. The CDR3 sequence is 17 residues long. After removal of 1 base from V and 3 bases from J, the junction contained 9 bases not matched to a gene. Germline V lookup: CDR1 SGHVS, CDR2 FQNEAQ. CDR3 nucleotides: TGTGCCAGCAGCTTAGTAAGAGCAGGGACAGGGGACTACGAGCAGTACTTC. It translates to CASSLVRAGTGDYEQYF.

The chain couples TRBV7-2 to TRBJ2-2; 7 bases line up with TRBD2. The germline gives CDR1 SGHTA, CDR2 FQGNSA. V lost 5 bases, J lost 7 bases, and 7 bases stayed unmatched. The CDR3 totals 14 residues. The CDR3 protein is CASSRTRSIGELFF. CDR3 nucleotide sequence: TGTGCCAGCAGCAGGACTAGGAGCATCGGGGAGCTGTTTTTT.

The CDR3 nucleotides read TGTGCCAGCAGCTGGGGGACTAGCGGGGGCCCGGATACGCAGTATTTT. It translates to CASSWGTSGGPDTQYF. This sequence joins TRBV11-2 and TRBJ2-3; 14 bases are a match to TRBD2. Germline CDR1 is SGHAT and CDR2 is FQNNGV. V shed 4 bases, J shed 6 bases, and the junction held 6 bases outside the gene matches. This CDR3 comprises 16 residues.

In this sample, this clone turned up a few times. The chain combines TRBV6-1 with TRBJ2-5; weak D call: TRBD1 (5 bases). V was pared by 10 bases and J by 3 bases, with 15 bases between. The CDR3 length is 13 residues. The germline CDR1 and CDR2 sequences are MNHNS and SASEGT. The CDR3 loop reads CATESSGKETQYF. The CDR3 coding sequence is TGTGCCACCGAATCCTCAGGGAAAGAGACCCAGTACTTC.